The entry that follows covers one T cell receptor (beta chain) sequence. This entry is derived from a study of blood T cell repertoires in COVID-19. The germline V and J ends were trimmed by 4 bases and 1 base, with 8 bases remaining between them. From germline, CDR1 is SGHAT and CDR2 FQNNGV. CDR3 length: 14 residues. Measured with immunoSEQ multiplex PCR; TCRdb has only the in-frame clones, and not every one. The sample carries some 150,000 clones, 70% to 90% recorded once. The sequenced material came from peripheral blood. The chain has TRBV11-2 and TRBJ1-5; no firm D call. The TCR was taken from a man aged 45-60 years with acute or convalescent COVID-19. The CDR3 region has the DNA TGTGCCAGCAGCTCGATCGGGAGCAATCAGCCCCAGCATTTT. Protein sequence: CASSSIGSNQPQHF.